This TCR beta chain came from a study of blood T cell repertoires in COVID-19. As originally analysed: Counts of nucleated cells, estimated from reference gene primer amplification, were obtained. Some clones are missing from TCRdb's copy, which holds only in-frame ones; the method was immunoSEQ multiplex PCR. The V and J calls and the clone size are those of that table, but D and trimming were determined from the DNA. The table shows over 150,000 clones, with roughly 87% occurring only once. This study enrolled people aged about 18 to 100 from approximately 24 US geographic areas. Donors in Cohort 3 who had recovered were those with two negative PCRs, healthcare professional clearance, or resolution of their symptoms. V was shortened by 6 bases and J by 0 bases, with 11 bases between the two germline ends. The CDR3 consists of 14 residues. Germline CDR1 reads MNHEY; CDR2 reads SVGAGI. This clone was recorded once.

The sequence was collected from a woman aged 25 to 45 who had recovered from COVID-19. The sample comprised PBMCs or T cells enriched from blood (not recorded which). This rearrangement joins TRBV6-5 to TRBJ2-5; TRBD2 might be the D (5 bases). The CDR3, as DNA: TGTGCCAGCAGCCCCGGACTGGACCAAGAGACCCAGTACTTC. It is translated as CASSPGLDQETQYF.